The 18 T cell receptor beta chains below come from one sample, sequenced in a study of T cell changes during pregnancy in multiple sclerosis. Libraries were prepared by immunoSEQ multiplex PCR; TCRdb keeps only in-frame clonotypes and omits some of them. The sample records tens of thousands of clones, approximately 94% being singletons. The starting material was peripheral blood, obtained in the third trimester of pregnancy. The receptors were gathered from a female donor with multiple sclerosis, enrolled in a pregnancy study.

The chain carries TRBV6-1 and TRBJ1-5; the match to TRBD1 covers 8 bases. CDR3 length equals 16 residues. The V gene's germline CDR1 is MNHNS and CDR2 SASEGT. The V segment lost 1 base and the J segment 15 bases; nucleotides outside the gene matches: 17. CDR3 region: CASSEVLGRGQLFGHF. CDR3 sequence (DNA): TGTGCCAGCAGTGAAGTTCTGGGCAGGGGGCAACTTTTCGGGCATTTT.

This clone has only a few counts. V usage is TRBV29-1 and J usage is TRBJ2-7; D might be TRBD2 (5 bases). Deletions cut 8 bases from V and 2 bases from J, with 16 bases between. This CDR3 spans 13 amino acids. CDR1 is SQVTM, CDR2 ANQGSEA, per germline. CDR3 sequence (DNA): TGCAGCACCTCGGGAAGGGCCACCTACGAGCAGTACTTC. Protein sequence: CSTSGRATYEQYF.

The chain joins TRBV2 to TRBJ1-2, with 8 bases aligning to TRBD1. From germline, CDR1 is SNHLY and CDR2 FYNNEI. The trim removed 5 bases at V and 4 bases at J, leaving 6 bases unmatched. The CDR3 extends over 14 amino acids. The CDR3 is CASSPGQGPYGYTF. CDR3 DNA: TGTGCCAGCAGTCCAGGACAGGGTCCCTATGGCTACACCTTC.

The rearrangement uses TRBV5-5 and TRBJ2-2; possibly TRBD2 for D (5 bases). Trimming shortened V by 0 bases and J by 6 bases, and 15 bases separated the two germline ends. The germline V gene has CDR1 SGHKS and CDR2 YYEKEE (reference sequence). The CDR3 is 16 amino acids. CDR3 coding DNA: TGTGCCAGCAGCTTGGTGCCAGGAGGCGTATCCGGGGAGCTGTTTTTT. This codes for CASSLVPGGVSGELFF. Filled out from reference TRBV5-5 and TRBJ2-2, the complete variable domain reads DAGVTQSPTHLIKTRGQQVTLRCSPISGHKSVSWYQQVLGQGPQFIFQYYEKEERGRGNFPDRFSARQFPNYSSELNVNALLLGDSALYLCASSLVPGGVSGELFFGEGSRLTVL.

CDR3 protein: CASSSIGFYGYTF. The CDR3 bases are TGTGCCAGCAGCTCCATCGGGTTCTATGGCTACACCTTC. The rearrangement links TRBV7-9 to TRBJ1-2, with D unclear. Germline CDR1 SEHNR, CDR2 FQNEAQ (reference sequence). CDR3 length: 13 amino acids. V lost 4 bases to trimming and J lost 4 bases, with 10 bases between them.

This chain connects TRBV19 to TRBJ1-1; D may be TRBD1 (6 bases). The CDR3 is 11 residues long. The V end was cut by 8 bases, the J end by 3 bases, with 7 bases between. The germline V gene encodes CDR1 LNHDA and CDR2 SQIVND (reference sequence). This CDR3 reads CASWTDTEAFF. As DNA, the CDR3 is TGTGCCAGTTGGACAGACACTGAAGCTTTCTTT.

This chain links TRBV6-1 with TRBJ1-2, with a weak D call TRBD1 (6 bases). Looked up from germline, CDR1 is MNHNS and CDR2 is SASEGT. The germline V and J ends were trimmed by 2 bases and 6 bases, with 13 bases remaining between them. There are 14 residues in the CDR3. Here the CDR3 reads CASSERSGGDGYTF. As DNA, the CDR3 is TGTGCCAGCAGTGAACGATCGGGGGGCGATGGCTACACCTTC.

This clone was seen a single time. The V and J genes are TRBV4-1 and TRBJ1-2; no reliable D call. Trimming shortened V by 0 bases and J by 3 bases, and 8 bases separated the two germline ends. Germline values: CDR1 MGHRA, CDR2 YSYEKL. The CDR3 is 14 amino acids. DNA of the CDR3: TGCGCCAGCAGCCAAGAGTCAGGCGACTATGGCTACACCTTC. Translating gives CASSQESGDYGYTF.

The V and J genes are TRBV2 and TRBJ2-7; no reliable D call. CDR1 and CDR2 from the germline V gene are SNHLY and FYNNEI. This CDR3 has 13 residues. V gave up 5 bases and J gave up 3 bases, with 11 bases separating them. CDR3: CASSTEPHYEQYF. In nucleotides, the CDR3 is TGTGCCAGCAGTACTGAGCCCCACTACGAGCAGTACTTC. The variable domain in full, completed from reference TRBV2 and TRBJ2-7, reads EPEVTQTPSHQVTQMGQEVILRCVPISNHLYFYWYRQILGQKVEFLVSFYNNEISEKSEIFDDQFSVERPDGSNFTLKIRSTKLEDSAMYFCASSTEPHYEQYFGPGTRLTVT.

The genes are TRBV19 and TRBJ2-3, with TRBD1 matching 8 bases. The CDR3 is 14 residues long. The trim removed 7 bases at V and 1 base at J, leaving 4 bases unmatched. Germline V gives CDR1 LNHDA, CDR2 SQIVND (reference sequence). For the CDR3, the DNA is TGTGCCAGTATGAAGACAGGGGGCACAGATACGCAGTATTTT. It specifies CASMKTGGTDTQYF.

The chain employs TRBV6-5 and TRBJ1-1; 7 bases are shared with TRBD1. Unmatched junction bases numbered 4, after V lost 6 bases and J lost 0 bases. CDR3 length equals 14 residues. Per germline, CDR1 MNHEY and CDR2 SVGAGI. The CDR3: CASRHQGVNTEAFF. The CDR3 DNA sequence: TGTGCCAGCAGACACCAGGGGGTGAACACTGAAGCTTTCTTT.

This chain joins TRBV7-2 and TRBJ2-4, with TRBD2 matching over 13 bases. Trimming at V came to 0 bases and at J to 6 bases, leaving 5 bases not matched to a gene. Per germline, CDR1 SGHTA and CDR2 FQGNSA. The CDR3 runs to 17 residues. CDR3 nucleotides: TGTGCCAGCAGCTTAGCCGGGACTAGCGGGGCAGGAAACATTCAGTACTTC. Translation gives CASSLAGTSGAGNIQYF.

The rearrangement joins TRBV18 to TRBJ1-5; 9 bases are shared with TRBD1. This CDR3 is built from 14 residues. Germline V CDR1 and CDR2: KGHSH, LQKENI. With 6 bases clipped from V and 1 base from J, the junction kept 1 base outside the gene matches. As DNA, the CDR3 is TGTGCCAGCTCGGGGACAGGGAGCAATCAGCCCCAGCATTTT. The encoded protein is CASSGTGSNQPQHF.

The chain combines TRBV11-2 with TRBJ1-2; D uncertain. The CDR3 covers 14 residues. Trimming cost V 2 bases and J 2 bases, with 9 bases left between them. Germline V gene data show CDR1 as SGHAT and CDR2 as FQNNGV. The CDR3 spells CASSLNRGNYGYTF. The CDR3 DNA is TGTGCCAGCAGCTTAAACCGGGGAAACTATGGCTACACCTTC.

This clone appeared once. The V gene is TRBV4-1, the J gene TRBJ1-1, with no clear D. There are 16 residues in the CDR3. The germline V and J ends were trimmed by 0 bases and 1 base, with 12 bases remaining between them. Germline CDR1 is MGHRA and CDR2 is YSYEKL. CDR3 nucleotides: TGCGCCAGCAGCCAAGATCAGCGCATCCAGAACACTGAAGCTTTCTTT. Translating gives CASSQDQRIQNTEAFF.

V is TRBV7-9 and J is TRBJ1-1, with a weak D call TRBD1 (5 bases). The CDR3 runs to 13 residues. CDR1 SEHNR and CDR2 FQNEAQ come from the germline V gene (reference sequence). V gave up 2 bases and J gave up 1 base, with 5 bases separating them. The CDR3 DNA follows: TGTGCCAGCAGCTTAACAGGGAACACTGAAGCTTTCTTT. Protein product: CASSLTGNTEAFF.

The chain recombines TRBV5-1 with TRBJ1-2; 7 positions agree with TRBD1. Germline values: CDR1 SGHRS, CDR2 YFSETQ. This CDR3 contains 13 residues. The V gene end was trimmed by 4 bases and the J gene end by 4 bases; junction bases not matched to a gene: 4. The CDR3: CASSPGTAYGYTF. CDR3 DNA: TGCGCCAGCAGCCCCGGGACAGCCTATGGCTACACCTTC.

The CDR3 nucleotides are TGTGCCAGCAGTCGACAGGGACCGAGCTCCTATAATTCACCCCTCCACTTT. Translating it yields CASSRQGPSSYNSPLHF. The V call is TRBV7-2, the J call TRBJ1-6; 7 positions match TRBD1. The CDR3 runs 17 residues. J lost 0 bases, V lost 6 bases, and 8 bases had no gene match. The germline gives CDR1 SGHTA, CDR2 FQGNSA.